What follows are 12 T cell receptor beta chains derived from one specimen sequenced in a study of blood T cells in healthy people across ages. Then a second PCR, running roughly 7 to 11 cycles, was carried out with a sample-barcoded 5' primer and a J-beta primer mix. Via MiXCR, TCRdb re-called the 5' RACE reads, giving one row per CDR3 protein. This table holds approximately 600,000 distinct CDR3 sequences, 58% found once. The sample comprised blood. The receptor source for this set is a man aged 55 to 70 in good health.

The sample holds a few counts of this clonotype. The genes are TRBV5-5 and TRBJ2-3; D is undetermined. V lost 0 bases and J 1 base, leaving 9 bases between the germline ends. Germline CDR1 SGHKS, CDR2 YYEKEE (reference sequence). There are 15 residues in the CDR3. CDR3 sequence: CASSLAFLGTDTQYF. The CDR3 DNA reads TGTGCCAGCAGCTTGGCCTTTCTCGGCACAGATACGCAGTATTTT.

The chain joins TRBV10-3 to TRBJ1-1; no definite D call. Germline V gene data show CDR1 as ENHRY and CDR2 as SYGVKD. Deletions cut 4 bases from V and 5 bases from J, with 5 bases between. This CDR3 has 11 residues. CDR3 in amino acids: CAISGGTEAFF. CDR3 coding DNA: TGTGCCATCAGTGGTGGAACTGAAGCTTTCTTT.

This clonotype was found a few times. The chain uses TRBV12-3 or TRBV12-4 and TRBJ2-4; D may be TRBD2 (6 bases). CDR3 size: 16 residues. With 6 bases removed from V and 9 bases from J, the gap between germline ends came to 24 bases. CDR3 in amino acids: CASSPRDLGGPSIQYF. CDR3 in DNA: TGTGCCAGCAGCCCTAGGGACTTGGGTGGGCCCAGCATTCAGTACTTC.

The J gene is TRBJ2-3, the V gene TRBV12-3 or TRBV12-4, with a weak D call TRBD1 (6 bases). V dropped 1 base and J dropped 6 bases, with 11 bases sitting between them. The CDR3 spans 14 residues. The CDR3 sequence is CASSLVGGRDTQYF. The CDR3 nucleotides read TGTGCCAGCAGTTTAGTTGGGGGCAGGGATACGCAGTATTTT.

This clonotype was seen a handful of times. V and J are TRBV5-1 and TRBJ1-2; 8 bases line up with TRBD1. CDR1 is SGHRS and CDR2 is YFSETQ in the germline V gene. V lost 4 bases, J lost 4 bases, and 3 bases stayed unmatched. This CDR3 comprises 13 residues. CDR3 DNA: TGCGCCAGCAGCGGACAGGGATCCTATGGCTACACCTTC. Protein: CASSGQGSYGYTF.

The CDR3 loop is CASSVPRAGGYTDTQYF. CDR3 sequence (DNA): TGTGCCAGCAGTGTACCCCGGGCAGGGGGTTACACAGATACGCAGTATTTT. The chain uses TRBV6-1 and TRBJ2-3, with 7 bases fitting TRBD1. CDR3 size: 17 residues. CDR1 and CDR2 (germline): MNHNS, SASEGT. The J segment lost 2 bases and the V segment lost 4 bases, leaving 12 bases of the junction unmatched.

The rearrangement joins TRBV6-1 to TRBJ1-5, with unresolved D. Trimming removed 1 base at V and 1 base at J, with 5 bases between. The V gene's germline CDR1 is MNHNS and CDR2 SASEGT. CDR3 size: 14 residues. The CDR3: CASSEVGSNQPQHF. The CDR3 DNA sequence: TGTGCCAGCAGTGAAGTGGGGAGCAATCAGCCCCAGCATTTT.

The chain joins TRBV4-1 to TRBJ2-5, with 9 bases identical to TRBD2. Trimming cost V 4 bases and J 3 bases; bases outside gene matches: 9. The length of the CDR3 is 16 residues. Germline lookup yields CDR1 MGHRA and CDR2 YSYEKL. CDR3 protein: CASSPSGSGGKETQYF. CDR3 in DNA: TGCGCCAGCAGCCCCAGCGGTAGCGGGGGAAAAGAGACCCAGTACTTC.

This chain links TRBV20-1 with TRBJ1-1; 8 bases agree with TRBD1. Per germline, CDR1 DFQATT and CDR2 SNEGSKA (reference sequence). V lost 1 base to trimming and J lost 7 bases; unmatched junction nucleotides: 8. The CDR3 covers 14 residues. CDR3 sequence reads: CSARVFGQGGEAFF. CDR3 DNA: TGCAGTGCTAGAGTTTTTGGACAGGGTGGTGAAGCTTTCTTT.

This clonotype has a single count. CDR3 nucleotides: TGTGCCAGCAGCCATCCCCTCGAGGACAGGGCGAATGGCTACACCTTC. The encoded protein is CASSHPLEDRANGYTF. The chain links TRBV4-2 to TRBJ1-2; 8 nucleotides line up with TRBD1. Trimming took 3 bases from V and 6 from J; bases not matched to a gene: 12. Germline CDR1 LGHNA, CDR2 YNFKEQ. The CDR3 is 16 amino acids.

The DNA of the CDR3 is TGTGCCAGCAGTTACGTAGGGGTAGAGCAAGAGACCCAGTACTTC. Translating it yields CASSYVGVEQETQYF. The V call is TRBV6-2 or TRBV6-3, the J call TRBJ2-4, with D perhaps matching TRBD1 (5 bases). The assigned J gene may be wrong: the sequence end matches TRBJ2-5 better. CDR1 is MNHEY, CDR2 SVGEGT, per germline. The CDR3 spans 15 residues.

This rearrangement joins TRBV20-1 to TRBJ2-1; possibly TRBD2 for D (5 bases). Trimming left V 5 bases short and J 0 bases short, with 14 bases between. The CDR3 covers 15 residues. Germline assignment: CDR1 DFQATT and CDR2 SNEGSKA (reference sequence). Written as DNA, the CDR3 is TGCAGTGCTTCTCGGGGATATCGCTCCTACAATGAGCAGTTCTTC. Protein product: CSASRGYRSYNEQFF.